This entry lists 14 T cell receptor beta chains sequenced from one sample in a study of regulatory T cells in long-lasting Graves disease. HTBI primers from iRepertoire and Arm-PCR of CDR3 regions yielded the TCR beta libraries. MiXCR, applied by TCRdb to the multiplex PCR reads, yields one record per CDR3 protein. Of some 440,000 distinct CDR3 sequences in the sample, under 25% are singletons; the top ten hold about 7.8%. The time point is: persistent/refractory GD, antithyroid drugs over 5 years with positive TRAb. From RNA extracted from PBMCs, the TCR library was made. The source was peripheral blood mononuclear cells (PBMCs), collected when the disease was refractory, from a patient treated with antithyroid drugs. All receptors derive from a female donor with Graves disease.

There are many counts of this clonotype. The chain has TRBV3-2 and TRBJ2-6; no check of the table's D call, TRBD1, against the DNA was made. TRBV3-2 is designated a pseudogene. The CDR3 contains 17 residues. The CDR3 region is CASSQGNRSEGANVLTF. CDR3 DNA sequence: TGTGCCAGCAGCCAAGGGAACAGGTCGGAAGGGGCCAACGTCCTGACTTTC.

The chain's CDR3 is CASSLGLPYNEQFF. CDR3 DNA sequence: TGTGCCAGCAGTTTAGGGTTACCTTACAATGAGCAGTTCTTC. This chain connects TRBV28 to TRBJ2-1; no firm D call. Germline V lookup: CDR1 MDHEN, CDR2 SYDVKM. V lost 2 bases to trimming and J lost 4 bases, with 9 bases between them. CDR3 length: 14 amino acids. Full variable domain (rest looked up from reference TRBV28 and TRBJ2-1): DVKVTQSSRYLVKRTGEKVFLECVQDMDHENMFWYRQDPGLGLRLIYFSYDVKMKEKGDIPEGYSVSREKKERFSLILESASTNQTSMYLCASSLGLPYNEQFFGPGTRLTVL.

There are many counts of this clonotype. This chain connects TRBV28 to TRBJ2-7, with a tentative D call TRBD2 (5 bases). V was cut by 5 bases and J by 2 bases, with 13 bases left in between. The CDR3 has 14 residues. The germline V gene encodes CDR1 MDHEN and CDR2 SYDVKM. CDR3 nucleotide sequence: TGTGCCAGCAGTCCCGCTGCGGGTCCCTACGAGCAGTACTTC. The encoded protein is CASSPAAGPYEQYF.

The chain uses TRBV29-1 and TRBJ2-2; the match to TRBD2 covers 13 bases. The V gene's germline CDR1 is SQVTM and CDR2 ANQGSEA. Trimming removed 7 bases from V and 4 bases from J; junction bases left unmatched: 3. This CDR3 is 14 amino acids long. This chain's CDR3 is CSGTSGRATGELFF. CDR3 coding DNA: TGCAGCGGTACTAGCGGGAGGGCCACCGGGGAGCTGTTTTTT.

The sample holds a few counts of this clonotype. The junction differs from germline at one of its ends, possibly a read error. J is TRBJ2-2 and V is TRBV5-1; D is unclear. Per the germline V gene, CDR1 is SGHRS and CDR2 is YFSETQ. The CDR3 is 15 residues long. The CDR3 region is CASSLGPHTTGELFF. CDR3 DNA sequence: TGTGCCAGCAGCTTGGGTCCCCATACGACCGGGGAGCTGTTTTTT. Together with reference TRBV5-1 and TRBJ2-2, the CDR3 gives the full variable domain: KAGVTQTPRYLIKTRGQQVTLSCSPISGHRSVSWYQQTPGQGLQFLFEYFSETQRNKGNFPGRFSGRQFSNSRSEMNVSTLELGDSALYLCASSLGPHTTGELFFGEGSRLTVL.

This clonotype was recorded many times. CDR3 sequence: CASSQPGTAFHEQYF. CDR3 DNA: TGTGCCAGCAGCCAGCCCGGGACGGCTTTCCACGAGCAGTACTTC. The gene calls are TRBV28 and TRBJ2-7; D may match TRBD1 or TRBD2 (5 bases each). Germline CDR1 MDHEN, CDR2 SYDVKM. The V and J ends lost 6 bases and 5 bases respectively, with 20 bases between them. The CDR3 spans 15 residues.

On this clonotype itself: A much larger clone sits a single nucleotide away, making a read error possible. The chain joins TRBV6-5 to TRBJ2-5; a possible D gene is TRBD1 (6 bases). CDR1 and CDR2 (germline): MNHEY, SVGAGI. The CDR3 length is 15 residues. The CDR3 region has the DNA TGTGCCAGCGGTTACCCGGACAGAGTACGCGGGACCCAGTACTTC. It is translated as CASGYPDRVRGTQYF.

The V call is TRBV6-5, the J call TRBJ1-2; a weak D match, TRBD1 (5 bases). Germline-derived CDR1 and CDR2 are MNHEY and SVGAGI. Trimming cost V 0 bases and J 3 bases, with 5 bases left between them. The CDR3 covers 13 residues. The CDR3 protein is CASSYSTDYGYTF. CDR3 sequence (DNA): TGTGCCAGCAGTTACTCGACAGACTATGGCTACACCTTC.

Concerning this clonotype itself: This may stem from a read error, because a much larger clone lies one nucleotide away. The rearrangement joins TRBV30 to TRBJ2-7; tentatively, D is TRBD1 (5 bases). Germline loops: CDR1 GTSNPN, CDR2 SVGIG (reference sequence). This CDR3 is built from 14 residues. The CDR3, as DNA: TGTGCCTGGAGTCTGAAGGGGCTCTCCCACGAGCAGTACTTC. Translation: CAWSLKGLSHEQYF. Using reference TRBV30 and TRBJ2-7 for the parts outside the CDR3, the full variable domain is SQTIHQWPATLVQPVGSPLSLECTVEGTSNPNLYWYRQAAGRGLQLLFYSVGIGQISSEVPQNLSASRPQDRQFILSSKKLLLSDSGFYLCAWSLKGLSHEQYFGPGTRLTVT.

The CDR3, as DNA: TGTGCCAGTAGTGATCGGCGGGGGGGGGCGGCAGATACGCAGTATTTT. Its protein product is CASSDRRGGAADTQYF. The chain is built from TRBV19 and TRBJ2-3; 9 bases align to TRBD2. Germline-derived CDR1 and CDR2 are LNHDA and SQIVND (reference sequence). CDR3 length equals 16 residues. J was trimmed by 4 bases and V by 5 bases; bases with no gene match: 10.

The table lists this clonotype with many counts. V and J are TRBV5-1 and TRBJ2-7, with a tentative D call TRBD1 (6 bases). The CDR3 has 13 residues. V dropped 8 bases and J dropped 2 bases, with 14 bases sitting between them. Germline values: CDR1 SGHRS, CDR2 YFSETQ. The CDR3 sequence is CARAEGEPYEQYF. CDR3 DNA sequence: TGCGCCAGAGCCGAGGGGGAGCCCTACGAGCAGTACTTC. Looking up the rest from reference TRBV5-1 and TRBJ2-7 gives the full variable domain: KAGVTQTPRYLIKTRGQQVTLSCSPISGHRSVSWYQQTPGQGLQFLFEYFSETQRNKGNFPGRFSGRQFSNSRSEMNVSTLELGDSALYLCARAEGEPYEQYFGPGTRLTVT.

This clonotype was detected ten times or more. Because it lacks the conserved phenylalanine or tryptophan at the end, this CDR3 is likely a read error. The DNA is left out, because the CDR3 cannot be placed on it with certainty; the CDR3 is given as TCRdb lists it. The V call is TRBV3-2, the J call TRBJ2-7; TRBD1 is the table's D call and was not checked against the DNA. TRBV3-2 corresponds to a pseudogene. From its first to its last residue, the CDR3 has 9 amino acids. CDR3 sequence: CASSPPPRT.

The genes are TRBV15 and TRBJ2-2; tentatively, D is TRBD1 or TRBD2 (5 bases each). The CDR3 loop spans 14 amino acids. Trimming shortened V by 5 bases and J by 6 bases, and 13 bases separated the two germline ends. Germline V CDR1 and CDR2: LNHNV, YYDKDF (reference sequence). For the CDR3, the DNA is TGTGCCACCAGCTCCCCTCTGGGGGCCGGGGAGCTGTTTTTT. Residues: CATSSPLGAGELFF.

This clonotype was found a few times. The V and J genes are TRBV6-2 or TRBV6-3 and TRBJ2-7; the D is unclear. Germline V gene lookup returns CDR1 MNHEY and CDR2 SVGEGT. Trimming removed 4 bases from V and 2 bases from J, with 12 bases in between. The CDR3 consists of 14 residues. This CDR3 is CASSSERLAYEQYF. DNA of the CDR3: TGTGCCAGCAGTTCGGAGCGCTTAGCCTACGAGCAGTACTTC.